The rows below give T cell receptor beta chains drawn from one sample of a study of identifying expanded T cells in peripheral blood. TCRdb's copy holds only in-frame clones and misses some; the assay was immunoSEQ multiplex PCR. The table lists around 99,000 clones, about 88% of them singletons, with 8.4% in the top ten. Material: blood. The receptor source for this set is a person between 18 and 75 years old in good health. Each CDR3 is given with its conserved first and last residue. Fields, in order: V gene, D gene, J gene, clone size, CDR3 protein, CDR3 DNA. D genes are given only for firm matches. Size tells how often a clone was seen (once, few, many) or the class of an expanded clone, and some rows leave it out.

v_call: TRBV9; d_call: .; j_call: TRBJ1-4; clone_size: .; cdr3_aa: CASSAEGGWREKLFF; cdr3_nt: TGTGCCAGCAGCGCCGAGGGGGGTTGGAGAGAAAAACTGTTTTTT
v_call: TRBV19; d_call: .; j_call: TRBJ2-3; clone_size: .; cdr3_aa: CASSITPQGTSTDTQYF; cdr3_nt: TGTGCCAGTAGTATCACCCCACAGGGCACTAGCACAGATACGCAGTATTTT
v_call: TRBV6-1; d_call: TRBD1; j_call: TRBJ1-2; clone_size: .; cdr3_aa: CASSLGQGNYGYTF; cdr3_nt: TGTGCCAGCAGCCTCGGACAGGGGAATTATGGCTACACCTTC
v_call: TRBV7-6; d_call: .; j_call: TRBJ2-1; clone_size: few; cdr3_aa: CASSFEGLYNEQFF; cdr3_nt: TGTGCCAGCAGCTTTGAGGGACTGTACAATGAGCAGTTCTTC
v_call: TRBV9; d_call: .; j_call: TRBJ2-3; clone_size: .; cdr3_aa: CASSPRQGLTDTQYF; cdr3_nt: TGTGCCAGCAGCCCTCGACAGGGACTCACAGATACGCAGTATTTT
v_call: TRBV5-1; d_call: TRBD2; j_call: TRBJ2-5; clone_size: .; cdr3_aa: CASSAGLGIETQYF; cdr3_nt: TGCGCCAGCAGCGCCGGACTAGGGATTGAGACCCAGTACTTC
v_call: TRBV28; d_call: TRBD1; j_call: TRBJ1-5; clone_size: .; cdr3_aa: CASRGGQEGNQPQHF; cdr3_nt: TGTGCCAGCAGAGGCGGACAGGAGGGCAATCAGCCCCAGCATTTT
v_call: TRBV28; d_call: .; j_call: TRBJ1-2; clone_size: .; cdr3_aa: CASSLTHNYGYTF; cdr3_nt: TGTGCCAGCAGTTTAACACATAACTATGGCTACACCTTC
v_call: TRBV9; d_call: TRBD1; j_call: TRBJ1-2; clone_size: .; cdr3_aa: CASSATGQGLNGYTF; cdr3_nt: TGTGCCAGCAGCGCCACAGGACAGGGATTGAATGGCTACACCTTC
v_call: TRBV19; d_call: .; j_call: TRBJ1-5; clone_size: .; cdr3_aa: CASETGGNQPQHF; cdr3_nt: TGTGCCAGCGAGACAGGAGGCAATCAGCCCCAGCATTTT
v_call: TRBV7-3; d_call: .; j_call: TRBJ2-3; clone_size: once; cdr3_aa: CASSLLGQGFTDTQYF; cdr3_nt: TGTGCCAGCAGCTTATTGGGTCAGGGGTTTACAGATACGCAGTATTTT
v_call: TRBV7-3; d_call: TRBD2; j_call: TRBJ2-7; clone_size: .; cdr3_aa: CASSYRGDLEQYF; cdr3_nt: TGTGCCAGCAGCTACCGGGGGGATCTCGAGCAGTACTTC
v_call: TRBV7-9; d_call: .; j_call: TRBJ1-1; clone_size: .; cdr3_aa: CASSLLGWGSGAEAFF; cdr3_nt: TGTGCCAGCAGCTTACTTGGTTGGGGATCAGGGGCTGAAGCTTTCTTT